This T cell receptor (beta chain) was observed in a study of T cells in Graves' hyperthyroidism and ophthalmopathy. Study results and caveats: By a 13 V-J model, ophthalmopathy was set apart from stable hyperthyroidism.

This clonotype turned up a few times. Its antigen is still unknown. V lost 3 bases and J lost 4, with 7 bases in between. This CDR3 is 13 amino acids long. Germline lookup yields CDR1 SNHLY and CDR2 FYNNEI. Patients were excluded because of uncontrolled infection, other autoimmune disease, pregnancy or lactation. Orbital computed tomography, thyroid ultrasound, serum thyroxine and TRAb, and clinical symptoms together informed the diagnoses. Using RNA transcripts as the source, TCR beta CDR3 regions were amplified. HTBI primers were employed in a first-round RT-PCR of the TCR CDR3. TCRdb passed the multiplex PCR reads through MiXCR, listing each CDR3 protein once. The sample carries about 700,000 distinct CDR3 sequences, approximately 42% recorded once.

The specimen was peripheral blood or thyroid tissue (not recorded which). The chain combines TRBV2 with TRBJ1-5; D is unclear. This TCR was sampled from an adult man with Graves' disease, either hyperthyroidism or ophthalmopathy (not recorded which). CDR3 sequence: CASSDRPNQPQHF. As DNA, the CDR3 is TGTGCCAGCAGTGACCGCCCTAATCAGCCCCAGCATTTT.